Given below is one T cell receptor beta chain in context. Its antigen is unidentified. This entry is derived from a study of cytomegalovirus exposure and HLA in healthy donors. Findings and limits, study-wide: The investigators catalogued 150 to 200 TCR beta chains as cytomegalovirus-associated.

The assay was immunoSEQ multiplex PCR, and TCRdb's table has in-frame clones only and misses some. This sample has under 200,000 clones, with about 86% found just once. Germline CDR1 and CDR2: MRHNA and SNTAGT. This CDR3 has 15 amino acids. With V trimmed by 3 bases and J by 5 bases, 3 bases remained unmatched. Sequencing used PBMCs. The sequence was collected from a woman between 18 and 29 years old in good health and CMV-seronegative. J is TRBJ2-3 and V is TRBV6-4; 12 bases map to TRBD2. CDR3 nucleotides: TGTGCCAGCAGTGATGGGGGACTAGCGGGAGATACGCAGTATTTT. This translates into CASSDGGLAGDTQYF.